This is a list of T cell receptor beta chains from one sample in a study of technical replicates of blood from a few donors. The method was immunoSEQ multiplex PCR; TCRdb's version includes in-frame clones alone and lacks a portion of them. Among over 50,000 clones listed, 97% were seen once. The sequencing input was T cells isolated from PBMCs. The origin of the receptors is a human donor in good health. The CDR3 runs from the conserved cysteine through the conserved F or W. A D gene is named only where the DNA matches it firmly. Size tells how often a clone was seen (once, few, many) or the class of an expanded clone, and some rows leave it out.

V	D	J	size	DNA	CDR3
TRBV5-5	NA	TRBJ1-4	NA	TGTGCCAGCAGCTTGGATTGGAGTGAAAAACTGTTTTTT	CASSLDWSEKLFF
TRBV28	NA	TRBJ1-5	NA	TGTGCCAGCAAGTCTCCGGGTCAGCCCCAGCATTTT	CASKSPGQPQHF
TRBV6-5	NA	TRBJ2-7	NA	TGTGCCAGCAGTTACCGGACACTTACCGTATACGAGCAGTACTTC	CASSYRTLTVYEQYF
TRBV5-1	TRBD1	TRBJ1-2	NA	TGCGCCAGCAGCAACCGGACAGGGGACTATGGCTACACCTTC	CASSNRTGDYGYTF
TRBV18	TRBD2	TRBJ2-3	NA	TGTGCCAGCTCAACCACGTTGGGAGGGGTAAAAGGAGGAGATACGCAGTATTTT	CASSTTLGGVKGGDTQYF
TRBV6-6	NA	TRBJ2-6	NA	TGTGCCAGCAGTTACTCTCGGTCGAGGGGGGCCAACGTCCTGACTTTC	CASSYSRSRGANVLTF
TRBV5-1	TRBD1	TRBJ2-7	NA	TGCGCCAGCAGCGTCAGGACAGGCTTCTACGAGCAGTACTTC	CASSVRTGFYEQYF
TRBV29-1	NA	TRBJ2-2	NA	TGCAGCGCGGGCAGGGCCGAACCCGGGGAGCTGTTTTTT	CSAGRAEPGELFF
TRBV19	TRBD1	TRBJ1-1	NA	TGTGCCAGTACCGGCAGGGGGCCACTCACTGAAGCTTTCTTT	CASTGRGPLTEAFF
TRBV10-1	NA	TRBJ2-1	NA	TGCGCCAGCAGTGAAAGGGGTGACAATGAGCAGTTCTTC	CASSERGDNEQFF
TRBV5-3	NA	TRBJ2-7	once	TGTGCCAGAAGCTTGTGGATACCGACTTACGAGCAGTACTTC	CARSLWIPTYEQYF
TRBV13	NA	TRBJ2-2	once	TGTGCCAGCAGCTTTTCAGGAACCGGGGAGCTGTTTTTT	CASSFSGTGELFF
TRBV5-1	NA	TRBJ1-4	NA	TGCGCCAGTAACTCGGGACTGGGTAATGAAAAACTGTTTTTT	CASNSGLGNEKLFF
TRBV19	NA	TRBJ1-1	NA	TGTGCCAGTGGGGCAGAATGGACGAACACTGAAGCTTTCTTT	CASGAEWTNTEAFF
TRBV5-4	NA	TRBJ2-2	NA	TGTGCCAGCAGGCAGGGGCCCGGGGAGCTGTTTTTT	CASRQGPGELFF
TRBV6-1	NA	TRBJ1-5	NA	TGTGCCAGCAGTCAACGGGACTTTCTCGAGCCCCAGCATTTT	CASSQRDFLEPQHF
TRBV7-9	NA	TRBJ2-1	once	TGTGCCAGCAGCTTAGCCGGGGGGCAGCAGTTCTTC	CASSLAGGQQFF
TRBV11-3	NA	TRBJ2-7	once	TGTGCCAGCAGCGTCCCAGAGGCCTCCTACGAGCAGTACTTC	CASSVPEASYEQYF
TRBV7-8	TRBD1	TRBJ1-2	NA	TGTGCCAGCAGCTACACAGGGGGAATCGGCTATGGCTACACCTTC	CASSYTGGIGYGYTF
TRBV4-2	TRBD2	TRBJ2-5	NA	TGTGCCAGCAGCCGTACTACTAGCGGGGCCGAGACCCAGTACTTC	CASSRTTSGAETQYF
TRBV30	NA	TRBJ1-1	NA	TGTGCCTGGAGTGCGGATTCTTCAGGGGACACTGAAGCTTTCTTT	CAWSADSSGDTEAFF
TRBV18	TRBD1	TRBJ1-1	NA	TGTGCCAGCTCACCCCCACTAGGCAGGGGGCACACTGAAGCTTTCTTT	CASSPPLGRGHTEAFF